The sample holds a few counts of the clone carrying this T cell receptor beta chain. What it binds is unknown. The sample comes from a study of cytomegalovirus exposure and HLA in healthy donors. Findings and limits, study-wide: Reports state that TCR beta sequences accurately predicted most subjects' HLA-A and HLA-B alleles. Cytomegalovirus status, reportedly, was diagnosed with high specificity and sensitivity by the classifier.

The PCR had 60 Vbeta and 13 Jbeta primers. The repertoire was sequenced with immunoSEQ multiplex PCR; TCRdb's copy has only in-frame clones and lacks some. The sample comprises about 120,000 clones, 76% of which are singletons, and about 12% rests with the top ten. Sequencing input: PBMCs. The TCR sequence derives from a middle-aged woman in good health and CMV-seropositive.

The CDR3 sequence: CASRTTGGSNQPQHF. The CDR3 region has the DNA TGTGCCAGTAGAACAACTGGAGGTAGCAATCAGCCCCAGCATTTT. The V call is TRBV19, the J call TRBJ1-5; D is uncertain. V lost 6 bases, J lost 0 bases, and 12 bases lay in between. This CDR3 is 15 amino acids long. CDR1 is LNHDA, CDR2 SQIVND, per germline (reference sequence).